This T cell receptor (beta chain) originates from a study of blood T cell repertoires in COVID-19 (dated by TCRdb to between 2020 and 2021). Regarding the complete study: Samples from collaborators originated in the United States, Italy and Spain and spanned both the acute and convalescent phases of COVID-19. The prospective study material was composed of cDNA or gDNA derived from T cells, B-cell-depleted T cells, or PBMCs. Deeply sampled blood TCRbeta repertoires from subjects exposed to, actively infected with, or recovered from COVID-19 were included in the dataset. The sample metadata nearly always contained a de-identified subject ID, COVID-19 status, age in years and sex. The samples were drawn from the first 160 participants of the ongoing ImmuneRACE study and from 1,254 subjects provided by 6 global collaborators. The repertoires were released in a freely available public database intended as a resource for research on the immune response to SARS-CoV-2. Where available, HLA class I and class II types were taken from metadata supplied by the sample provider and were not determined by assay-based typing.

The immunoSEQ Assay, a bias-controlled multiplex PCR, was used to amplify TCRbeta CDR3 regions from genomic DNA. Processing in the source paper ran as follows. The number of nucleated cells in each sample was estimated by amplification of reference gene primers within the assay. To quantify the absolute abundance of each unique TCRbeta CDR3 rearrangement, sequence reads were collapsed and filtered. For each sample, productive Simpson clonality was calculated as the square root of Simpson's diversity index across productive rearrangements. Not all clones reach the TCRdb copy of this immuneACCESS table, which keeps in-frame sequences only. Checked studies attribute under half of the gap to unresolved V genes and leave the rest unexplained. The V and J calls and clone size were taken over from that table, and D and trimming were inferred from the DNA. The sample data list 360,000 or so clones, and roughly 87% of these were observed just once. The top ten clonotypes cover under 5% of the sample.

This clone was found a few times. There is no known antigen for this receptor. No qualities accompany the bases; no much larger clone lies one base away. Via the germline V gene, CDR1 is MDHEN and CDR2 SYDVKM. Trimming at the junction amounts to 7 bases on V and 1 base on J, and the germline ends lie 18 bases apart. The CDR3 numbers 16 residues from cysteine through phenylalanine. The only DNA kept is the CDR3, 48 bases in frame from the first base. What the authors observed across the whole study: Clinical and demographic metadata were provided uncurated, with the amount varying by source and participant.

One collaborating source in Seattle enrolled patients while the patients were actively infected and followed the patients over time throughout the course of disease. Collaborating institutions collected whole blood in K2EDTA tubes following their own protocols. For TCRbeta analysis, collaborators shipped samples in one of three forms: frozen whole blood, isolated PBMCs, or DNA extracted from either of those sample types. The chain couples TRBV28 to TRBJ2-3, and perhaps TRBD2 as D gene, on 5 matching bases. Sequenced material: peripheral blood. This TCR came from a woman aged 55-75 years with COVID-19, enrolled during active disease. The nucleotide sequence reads TGTGCCAGCACCCCTCCGGGGTTCAAGGGCACAGATACGCAGTATTTT. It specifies CASTPPGFKGTDTQYF.